The 14 T cell receptor beta chains listed next were all sequenced from one sample in a study of beta chain features in type 1 diabetes. TCRB transcripts that were expressed got sequenced, as all of the isolated RNA had been reverse transcribed. Profiling relied on immunoSEQ multiplex PCR, and the TCRdb table lists in-frame clones only, not all of them. This sample has under 900,000 clones, with under 20% found just once. Source material: naive CD4+ T cells from blood. Receptor source: a woman aged 18-35 years in good health.

In its sample, this clone was seen a few times. This chain links TRBV7-6 with TRBJ2-5, with D perhaps matching TRBD2 (6 bases). The germline V gene has CDR1 SGHVS and CDR2 FNYEAQ. The CDR3 sequence is 11 residues long. The V gene lost 5 bases and the J gene lost 9 bases, with 10 bases spanning the gap. CDR3 DNA: TGTGCCAGCAGCGGGTGGAGGGCCCAGTACTTC. Translation gives CASSGWRAQYF.

The rearrangement links TRBV7-2 to TRBJ2-7; 9 bases map to TRBD1. The germline V gene encodes CDR1 SGHTA and CDR2 FQGNSA. The CDR3 is made up of 15 amino acids. Unmatched junction bases numbered 7, after V lost 4 bases and J lost 3 bases. CDR3 coding DNA: TGTGCCAGCAGCTCACGACAGGGGGTTTTCTACGAGCAGTACTTC. This codes for CASSSRQGVFYEQYF.

This clone has a handful of counts. The J gene is TRBJ2-3, the V gene TRBV7-3; D uncertain. CDR3 length equals 13 residues. Trimming took off 5 bases at V and 7 bases at J, with 13 bases between the two ends. From germline, CDR1 is SGHTA and CDR2 FQGTGA. CDR3: CASSRFGLHTQYF. In DNA, the CDR3 is TGTGCCAGCAGCCGATTTGGGCTTCATACGCAGTATTTT.

This clone occurred a few times. V and J are TRBV25-1 and TRBJ2-1, with D hard to call. Germline V gene data show CDR1 as MGHDK and CDR2 as SYGVNS. The CDR3 totals 14 residues. Trimming stripped 4 bases from V and 5 bases from J, with 12 bases between. DNA for the CDR3: TGTGCCAGCAGTGTAAGTCCGAGCGACAATGAGCAGTTCTTC. This sequence encodes CASSVSPSDNEQFF.

The chain links TRBV10-3 to TRBJ1-2, with a weak D call TRBD1 (5 bases). Deletions cut 5 bases from V and 1 base from J, with 11 bases between. Looked up from germline, CDR1 is ENHRY and CDR2 is SYGVKD. This CDR3 is built from 14 residues. The DNA for the CDR3 is TGTGCCATCAGTCCGGGACTACTTAACTATGGCTACACCTTC. Translation: CAISPGLLNYGYTF.

This clone was found a few times. V is TRBV5-1 and J is TRBJ2-3; D call uncertain. The CDR3 sequence is 14 residues long. Deletions cut 6 bases from V and 6 bases from J, with 17 bases between. CDR1 is SGHRS and CDR2 is YFSETQ in the germline V gene. This chain's CDR3 is CASTQPEAGDTQYF. Written as DNA, the CDR3 is TGCGCCAGCACCCAACCCGAGGCCGGGGATACGCAGTATTTT. Variable domain in full (rest from reference TRBV5-1 and TRBJ2-3): KAGVTQTPRYLIKTRGQQVTLSCSPISGHRSVSWYQQTPGQGLQFLFEYFSETQRNKGNFPGRFSGRQFSNSRSEMNVSTLELGDSALYLCASTQPEAGDTQYFGPGTRLTVL.

The V gene is TRBV7-9, the J gene TRBJ2-7, with 8 bases fitting TRBD1. J was trimmed by 3 bases and V by 4 bases; bases with no gene match: 2. Germline V lookup: CDR1 SEHNR, CDR2 FQNEAQ (reference sequence). The CDR3 length is 13 residues. CDR3 loop: CASSSDRGYEQYF. DNA for the CDR3: TGTGCCAGCAGCTCTGACAGGGGCTACGAGCAGTACTTC.

Note on this clone: Other DNA sequences in this specimen translate into the identical CDR3. The chain recombines TRBV20-1 with TRBJ2-1, with D possibly TRBD2 on 5 matching bases. In germline, CDR1 is DFQATT, CDR2 SNEGSKA (reference sequence). V lost 3 bases, J lost 8 bases, and 5 bases lay in between. The CDR3 runs to 10 residues. In nucleotides, the CDR3 is TGCAGTGCTAGGCGGGATGAGCAGTTCTTC. Translating it yields CSARRDEQFF.

This clone turned up a few times. The chain joins TRBV5-4 to TRBJ2-7; D tentatively fits TRBD1 or TRBD2 (5 bases each). The CDR3 has 16 amino acids. V lost 4 bases to trimming and J lost 0 bases, with 17 bases between them. Germline V lookup: CDR1 SGHNT, CDR2 YYREEE (reference sequence). CDR3 amino acids: CASSEDFGGASYEQYF. The CDR3 coding sequence is TGTGCCAGCAGCGAGGACTTTGGGGGTGCCTCCTACGAGCAGTACTTC. The variable domain in full, with the rest retrieved from reference TRBV5-4 and TRBJ2-7, is ETGVTQSPTHLIKTRGQQVTLRCSSQSGHNTVSWYQQALGQGPQFIFQYYREEENGRGNFPPRFSGLQFPNYSSELNVNALELDDSALYLCASSEDFGGASYEQYFGPGTRLTVT.

This clone was detected only a few times. The chain is built from TRBV27 and TRBJ1-2, with a weak D call TRBD1 (6 bases). The length of the CDR3 is 15 residues. Per the germline V gene, CDR1 is MNHEY and CDR2 is SMNVEV (reference sequence). V dropped 6 bases and J dropped 1 base, with 15 bases sitting between them. CDR3 in amino acids: CASSLTGTFNYGYTF. CDR3 in DNA: TGTGCCAGCAGCCTTACAGGGACTTTTAACTATGGCTACACCTTC.

The V gene is TRBV11-2, the J gene TRBJ2-1; D is undetermined. The CDR3 runs to 16 residues. The V and J ends lost 2 bases and 6 bases respectively, with 17 bases between them. CDR1 and CDR2 from the germline V gene are SGHAT and FQNNGV. The CDR3 here is CASSLSAARHTNEQFF. Written as DNA, the CDR3 is TGTGCCAGCAGCTTAAGTGCGGCTCGACATACCAATGAGCAGTTCTTC. Together with reference TRBV11-2 and TRBJ2-1, the CDR3 gives the full variable domain: EAGVAQSPRYKIIEKRQSVAFWCNPISGHATLYWYQQILGQGPKLLIQFQNNGVVDDSQLPKDRFSAERLKGVDSTLKIQPAKLEDSAVYLCASSLSAARHTNEQFFGPGTRLTVL.

This clone was seen only a few times. The V and J genes are TRBV27 and TRBJ1-5; D may be TRBD1 (5 bases). The germline CDR1 and CDR2 sequences are MNHEY and SMNVEV (reference sequence). This CDR3 comprises 16 residues. V was trimmed by 5 bases and J by 2 bases, leaving 16 bases between them. The CDR3 region is CASSPGTRAGNQPQHF. The CDR3 DNA reads TGTGCCAGCAGTCCTGGGACCCGGGCGGGCAATCAGCCCCAGCATTTT.

This clone was picked up a small number of times. The chain employs TRBV11-1 and TRBJ2-7; D is possibly TRBD1 (5 bases). Germline assignment: CDR1 SGHAT and CDR2 FQDESV (reference sequence). This CDR3 spans 14 amino acids. V was pared by 2 bases and J by 4 bases, with 12 bases between. The CDR3, as DNA: TGTGCCAGCAGCTTAAGGGGTGCGCCATACGAGCAGTACTTC. Translating gives CASSLRGAPYEQYF.

V and J are TRBV7-9 and TRBJ2-5, with 9 bases fitting TRBD1. CDR1 SEHNR and CDR2 FQNEAQ come from the germline V gene (reference sequence). V was clipped by 6 bases and J by 5 bases; unmatched bases: 7. The CDR3 extends over 14 amino acids. CDR3 nucleotide sequence: TGTGCCAGCAGAACAACAGGGGGCGGGGAGACCCAGTACTTC. This encodes CASRTTGGGETQYF.